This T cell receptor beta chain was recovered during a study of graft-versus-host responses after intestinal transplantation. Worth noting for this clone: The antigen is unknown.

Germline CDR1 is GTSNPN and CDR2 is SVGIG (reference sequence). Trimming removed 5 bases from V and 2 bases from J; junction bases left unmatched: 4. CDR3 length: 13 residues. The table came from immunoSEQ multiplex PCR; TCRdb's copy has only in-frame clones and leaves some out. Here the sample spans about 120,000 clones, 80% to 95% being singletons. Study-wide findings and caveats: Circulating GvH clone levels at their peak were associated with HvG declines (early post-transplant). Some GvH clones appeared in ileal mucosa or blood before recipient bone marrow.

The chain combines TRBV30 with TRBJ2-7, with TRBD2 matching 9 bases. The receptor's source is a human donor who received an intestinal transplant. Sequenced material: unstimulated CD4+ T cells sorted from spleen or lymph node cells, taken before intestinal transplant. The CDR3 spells CAWALAGPYEQYF. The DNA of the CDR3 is TGTGCCTGGGCCCTAGCGGGACCCTACGAGCAGTACTTC. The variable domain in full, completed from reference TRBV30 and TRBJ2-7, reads SQTIHQWPATLVQPVGSPLSLECTVEGTSNPNLYWYRQAAGRGLQLLFYSVGIGQISSEVPQNLSASRPQDRQFILSSKKLLLSDSGFYLCAWALAGPYEQYFGPGTRLTVT.